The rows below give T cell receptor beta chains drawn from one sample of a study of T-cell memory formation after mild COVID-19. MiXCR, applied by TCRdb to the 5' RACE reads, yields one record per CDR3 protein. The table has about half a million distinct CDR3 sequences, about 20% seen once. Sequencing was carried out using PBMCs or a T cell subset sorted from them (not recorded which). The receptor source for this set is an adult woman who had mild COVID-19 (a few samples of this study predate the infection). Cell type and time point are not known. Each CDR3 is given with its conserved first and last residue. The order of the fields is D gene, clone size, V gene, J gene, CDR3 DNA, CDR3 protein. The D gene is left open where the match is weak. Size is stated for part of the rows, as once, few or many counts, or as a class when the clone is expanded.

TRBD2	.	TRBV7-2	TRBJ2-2	TGTGCCAGCAGCTTATGGCTAGCGGGGATCGGCACCGGGGAGCTGTTTTTT	CASSLWLAGIGTGELFF
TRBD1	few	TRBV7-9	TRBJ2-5	TGTGCCAGCAGCGCACCTGGACAGGGGGCTCAAGAGACCCAGTACTTC	CASSAPGQGAQETQYF
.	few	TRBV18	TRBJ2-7	TGTGCCAGCTCACCCCTAATGGGGCCCTACGAGCAGTACTTC	CASSPLMGPYEQYF
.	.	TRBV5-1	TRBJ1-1	TGCGCCAGCAGATACCGGGGGGCCAACACTGAAGCTTTCTTT	CASRYRGANTEAFF
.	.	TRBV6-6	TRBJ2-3	TGTGCCAGCAGTTACCAAGGCGGTTCCACAGATACGCAGTATTTT	CASSYQGGSTDTQYF
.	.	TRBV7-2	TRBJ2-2	TGTGCCAGCCTCCGAGAAGTCGGGGAGCTGTTTTTT	CASLREVGELFF
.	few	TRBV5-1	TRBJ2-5	TGCGCCAGCAGCTTGGAGGAGGGACAGTCCAAGACCCAGTACTTC	CASSLEEGQSKTQYF
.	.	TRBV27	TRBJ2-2	TGTGCCAGCAGTTTCTTACCCGGTTCGGGCGGGGAGCTGTTTTTT	CASSFLPGSGGELFF
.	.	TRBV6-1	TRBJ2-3	TGTGCCAGCACCTCCGGGGGGCTTGGCACAGATACGCAGTATTTT	CASTSGGLGTDTQYF
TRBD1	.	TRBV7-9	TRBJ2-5	TGTGCCAGCAGCTTAGGGGACAGGATTGGAGAGACCCAGTACTTC	CASSLGDRIGETQYF
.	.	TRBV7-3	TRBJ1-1	TGTGCCAGCAGCCCCCGCTCAAGCGATGAAGCTTTCTTT	CASSPRSSDEAFF